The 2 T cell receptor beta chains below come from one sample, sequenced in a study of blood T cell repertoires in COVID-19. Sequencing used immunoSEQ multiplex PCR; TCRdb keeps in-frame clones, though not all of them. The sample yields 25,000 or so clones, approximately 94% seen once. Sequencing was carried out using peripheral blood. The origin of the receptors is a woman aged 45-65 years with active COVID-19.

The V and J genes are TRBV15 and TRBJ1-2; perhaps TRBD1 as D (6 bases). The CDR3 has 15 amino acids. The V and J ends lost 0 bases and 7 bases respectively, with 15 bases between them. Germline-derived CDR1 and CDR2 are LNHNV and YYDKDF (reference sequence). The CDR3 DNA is TGTGCCACCAGCAGAGATCGGAGGACAGCGAGTGGCTACACCTTC. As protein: CATSRDRRTASGYTF.

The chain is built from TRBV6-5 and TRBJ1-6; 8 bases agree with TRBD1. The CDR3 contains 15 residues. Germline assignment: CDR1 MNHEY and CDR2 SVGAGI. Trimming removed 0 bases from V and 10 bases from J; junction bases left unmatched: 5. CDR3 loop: CASSYSGTGGSPLHF. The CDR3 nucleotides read TGTGCCAGCAGTTACTCGGGGACAGGAGGCTCACCCCTCCACTTT.